These 19 T cell receptor beta chains originate from one sample sequenced in a study of Ad26.COV2.S vaccination and SARS-CoV-2 variants. TCRdb's table, derived via immunoSEQ multiplex PCR, lists solely in-frame clones and lacks some. The sample shows about 180,000 clones, around 88% of them seen only once. Sequenced here: peripheral blood, sampled after recovery from COVID-19. All receptors derive from a human donor who had recovered from COVID-19.

CDR3 region: CASSEAGAWNTEAFF. CDR3 DNA sequence: TGTGCCAGCAGCGAAGCTGGGGCATGGAACACTGAAGCTTTCTTT. The rearrangement joins TRBV7-3 to TRBJ1-1; weak D call: TRBD1 (5 bases). This CDR3 has 15 residues. The V and J ends lost 5 bases and 1 base respectively, with 14 bases between them. The V gene's germline CDR1 is SGHTA and CDR2 FQGTGA. Full variable domain (rest looked up from reference TRBV7-3 and TRBJ1-1): GAGVSQTPSNKVTEKGKYVELRCDPISGHTALYWYRQSLGQGPEFLIYFQGTGAADDSGLPNDRFFAVRPEGSVSTLKIQRTERGDSAVYLCASSEAGAWNTEAFFGQGTRLTVV.

The genes are TRBV29-1 and TRBJ2-2; D unresolved. The CDR3 consists of 14 residues. Germline loops: CDR1 SQVTM, CDR2 ANQGSEA. CDR3 DNA: TGCGTAATAGTCCCCATATCGAACACCGGGGAGCTGTTTTTT. Its protein product is CVIVPISNTGELFF.

The gene calls are TRBV7-2 and TRBJ2-4; the match to TRBD2 covers 8 bases. V lost 4 bases and J lost 2; bases outside the gene matches: 7. Germline V gene data show CDR1 as SGHTA and CDR2 as FQGNSA. The CDR3 extends over 16 amino acids. The CDR3 DNA reads TGTGCCAGCAGCTCACGTAGCGGGGAACCCAAAAACATTCAGTACTTC. Protein product: CASSSRSGEPKNIQYF.

This clone was seen just once. The rearrangement links TRBV12-3 or TRBV12-4 to TRBJ2-7; D is undetermined. V lost 5 bases and J 9 bases, leaving 14 bases between the germline ends. The CDR3 covers 12 residues. Here the CDR3 reads CASSRSPIWQYF. The CDR3 DNA is TGTGCCAGCAGTCGTAGCCCTATCTGGCAGTACTTC.

The rearrangement links TRBV7-7 to TRBJ2-7, with 8 bases that match TRBD1. From germline, CDR1 is SSHAT and CDR2 FNYEAQ (reference sequence). The CDR3 consists of 14 residues. Trimming took 5 bases from V and 2 from J; bases not matched to a gene: 5. The CDR3 is CASSPGTGPYEQYF. The CDR3 DNA reads TGTGCCAGCAGCCCCGGGACAGGTCCCTACGAGCAGTACTTC.

The rearrangement links TRBV27 to TRBJ1-1; 10 bases line up with TRBD1. Germline assignment: CDR1 MNHEY and CDR2 SMNVEV (reference sequence). The CDR3 sequence is 15 residues long. After removal of 5 bases from V and 5 bases from J, the junction contained 8 bases not matched to a gene. The CDR3 DNA follows: TGTGCCAGCAGTCCACGACAGGGGGCCGAGACTGAAGCTTTCTTT. As protein: CASSPRQGAETEAFF.

The genes are TRBV6-6 and TRBJ2-7, with a tentative D call TRBD2 (5 bases). CDR1 and CDR2 from the germline V gene are MNHNY and SVGAGI (reference sequence). The CDR3 has 13 amino acids. The germline V and J ends were trimmed by 6 bases and 3 bases, with 12 bases remaining between them. This CDR3 is CASRPGLFYEQYF. DNA of the CDR3: TGTGCCAGCAGACCCGGACTGTTCTACGAGCAGTACTTC.

The chain recombines TRBV7-8 with TRBJ2-2, with 7 bases that match TRBD1. The CDR3 totals 14 residues. CDR1 and CDR2 (germline): SGHVS, FQNEAQ. V shed 5 bases and J 9 bases; nucleotides not matched to a gene: 9. Written as DNA, the CDR3 is TGTGCCAGCAGCCAAATACAGGGGCGGAGGGAGCTGTTTTTT. This gives the protein CASSQIQGRRELFF.

The chain combines TRBV11-2 with TRBJ2-2; 11 bases are a match to TRBD2. The CDR3 covers 16 residues. Germline V gene lookup returns CDR1 SGHAT and CDR2 FQNNGV. V lost 8 bases and J lost 4; bases outside the gene matches: 9. The CDR3 DNA follows: TGTGCCAGCTCCGGGACTAGCGGTAGGAGCACCGGGGAGCTGTTTTTT. It encodes CASSGTSGRSTGELFF.

This chain connects TRBV29-1 to TRBJ2-3; tentatively, D is TRBD2 (7 bases). Germline V gives CDR1 SQVTM, CDR2 ANQGSEA. V was shortened by 7 bases and J by 4 bases, with 21 bases between the two germline ends. This CDR3 comprises 15 residues. The CDR3 region is CSARGRGGRPDTQYF. CDR3 bases: TGCAGCGCAAGGGGCAGGGGAGGGCGCCCAGATACGCAGTATTTT.

The CDR3 DNA reads TGTGCCAGCAGCCCCTCCAGCGGCGGACGGTACTTC. Residues: CASSPSSGGRYF. The chain employs TRBV28 and TRBJ2-7; a possible D gene is TRBD2 (5 bases). Germline V lookup: CDR1 MDHEN, CDR2 SYDVKM. The ends were cut back, 6 bases at V and 12 bases at J, with 18 bases in the middle. The CDR3 length is 12 residues.

This clone was observed a single time. The chain recombines TRBV5-1 with TRBJ1-1; D is unclear. CDR3 length: 13 amino acids. The V gene lost 1 base and the J gene lost 3 bases, with 7 bases spanning the gap. CDR1 is SGHRS and CDR2 is YFSETQ in the germline V gene. CDR3 residues: CASSLNWDTEAFF. CDR3 DNA: TGCGCCAGCAGCTTGAACTGGGACACTGAAGCTTTCTTT.

The rearrangement uses TRBV7-9 and TRBJ1-6; maybe TRBD1 (5 bases). The CDR3 is 14 amino acids. Trimming shortened V by 3 bases and J by 9 bases, and 12 bases separated the two germline ends. In germline, CDR1 is SEHNR, CDR2 FQNEAQ (reference sequence). The CDR3 sequence is CASSFGQGLSPLHF. CDR3 nucleotides: TGTGCCAGCAGCTTCGGTCAGGGACTTTCACCCCTCCACTTT.

The count of this clone is one. The CDR3 spells CASSLDGWTPGNTIYF. The DNA for the CDR3 is TGTGCCAGCAGCTTGGATGGCTGGACCCCTGGAAACACCATATATTTT. The chain is built from TRBV5-6 and TRBJ1-3; D is unresolved. V was trimmed by 0 bases and J by 2 bases, leaving 12 bases between them. CDR3 length equals 16 residues. Per the germline V gene, CDR1 is SGHDT and CDR2 is YYEEEE.

The chain uses TRBV6-5 and TRBJ1-1, with 9 bases identical to TRBD1. The length of the CDR3 is 12 residues. The V and J ends lost 6 bases and 7 bases, in that order; junction bases with no gene match: 3. Germline V gene lookup returns CDR1 MNHEY and CDR2 SVGAGI. CDR3 loop: CASRRTGDEAFF. DNA of the CDR3: TGTGCCAGCAGGAGGACAGGGGATGAAGCTTTCTTT.

The chain couples TRBV7-2 to TRBJ2-7; D remains unclear. The length of the CDR3 is 14 residues. Trimming shortened V by 5 bases and J by 0 bases, and 11 bases separated the two germline ends. Germline CDR1 is SGHTA and CDR2 is FQGNSA. Here the CDR3 reads CASSPTISSYEQYF. CDR3 bases: TGTGCCAGCAGCCCCACTATATCCTCCTACGAGCAGTACTTC. The full variable domain, completed using reference TRBV7-2 and TRBJ2-7, is GAGVSQSPSNKVTEKGKDVELRCDPISGHTALYWYRQSLGQGLEFLIYFQGNSAPDKSGLPSDRFSAERTGGSVSTLTIQRTQQEDSAVYLCASSPTISSYEQYFGPGTRLTVT.

This clone showed up just once. This chain links TRBV3-1 (or the pseudogene TRBV3-2) with TRBJ2-1; 7 nucleotides align to TRBD2. There are 15 residues in the CDR3. Trimming at V came to 6 bases and at J to 9 bases, leaving 14 bases not matched to a gene. CDR1 LGHDT and CDR2 YNNKEL come from the germline V gene (reference sequence). This chain's CDR3 is CASSDSGTKFGEQFF. The DNA of the CDR3 is TGTGCCAGCAGTGATTCCGGGACTAAGTTTGGTGAGCAGTTCTTC.

J is TRBJ2-2 and V is TRBV9; D is unclear. CDR3 size: 14 residues. Germline CDR1 and CDR2: SGDLS and YYNGEE. The germline V and J ends were trimmed by 2 bases and 6 bases, with 11 bases remaining between them. Here the CDR3 reads CASSVVLVAGELFF. For the CDR3, the DNA is TGTGCCAGCAGCGTCGTTTTAGTGGCCGGGGAGCTGTTTTTT. The full variable domain, its missing parts supplied by reference TRBV9 and TRBJ2-2, is DSGVTQTPKHLITATGQRVTLRCSPRSGDLSVYWYQQSLDQGLQFLIQYYNGEERAKGNILERFSAQQFPDLHSELNLSSLELGDSALYFCASSVVLVAGELFFGEGSRLTVL.

About this clone itself: This may come from a read error, since a much larger clone is one base off. V usage is TRBV7-3 and J usage is TRBJ1-1; D gene ambiguous. The CDR3 consists of 13 residues. With 2 bases removed from V and 0 bases from J, the gap between germline ends came to 4 bases. CDR1 and CDR2 from the germline V gene are SGHTA and FQGTGA. The CDR3 reads CASSLEVNTEAFF. The CDR3 region has the DNA TGTGCCAGCAGCTTAGAAGTGAACACTGAAGCTTTCTTT.